The next 13 T cell receptor beta chains were all read from a single sample in a study of cytomegalovirus exposure and HLA in healthy donors. The PCR used 60 Vbeta and 13 Jbeta primers. Libraries were prepared by immunoSEQ multiplex PCR; TCRdb keeps only in-frame clonotypes and omits some of them. The sample includes over 150,000 clones, approximately 77% of them seen just once. Sequenced sample: PBMCs. The receptors shown here come from a man between 18 and 35 years old in good health and CMV-seronegative.

This chain connects TRBV27 to TRBJ1-5, with 9 bases identical to TRBD1. Per germline, CDR1 MNHEY and CDR2 SMNVEV (reference sequence). CDR3 length: 19 amino acids. The V and J ends lost 6 bases and 2 bases, in that order; junction bases with no gene match: 17. This CDR3 is CASRPWTGAGVLGNQPQHF. The CDR3 DNA reads TGTGCCAGCAGACCGTGGACAGGGGCGGGTGTTTTGGGCAATCAGCCCCAGCATTTT.

The chain is built from TRBV27 and TRBJ1-1, with D unresolved. Germline V CDR1 and CDR2: MNHEY, SMNVEV (reference sequence). V gave up 4 bases and J gave up 11 bases, with 11 bases separating them. The CDR3 extends over 11 amino acids. This CDR3 is CASSSFKRAFF. The CDR3 DNA sequence: TGTGCCAGCAGTTCATTCAAGAGGGCTTTCTTT.

The chain carries TRBV10-2 and TRBJ2-5, with D possibly being TRBD2 (5 bases). Germline V gene sequence: CDR1 WSHSY, CDR2 SAAADI. V was clipped by 7 bases and J by 2 bases, with 11 bases between them. There are 13 residues in the CDR3. DNA for the CDR3: TGCGCCAGCACTCCGACTATTCAAGAGACCCAGTACTTC. Protein: CASTPTIQETQYF.

J is TRBJ1-3 and V is TRBV19; D gene unclear. The V gene's germline CDR1 is LNHDA and CDR2 SQIVND (reference sequence). This CDR3 is 15 amino acids long. Trimming left V 5 bases short and J 0 bases short, with 11 bases between. The chain's CDR3 is CASSFGGSSGNTIYF. The CDR3 DNA reads as TGTGCCAGTAGTTTCGGTGGGAGCTCTGGAAACACCATATATTTT.

The chain is built from TRBV28 and TRBJ1-3; a possible D gene is TRBD1 (6 bases). The CDR3 spans 18 residues. V lost 4 bases, J lost 4 bases, and 23 bases lay in between. CDR1 MDHEN and CDR2 SYDVKM come from the germline V gene. The CDR3 loop reads CASSSRDGGGAGGNTIYF. The CDR3 DNA reads TGTGCCAGCAGTTCTAGAGACGGGGGGGGCGCGGGCGGAAACACCATATATTTT.

The CDR3 loop is CASSEAWQMEEETQYF. CDR3 nucleotide sequence: TGTGCCAGCAGTGAAGCGTGGCAAATGGAGGAAGAGACCCAGTACTTC. J is TRBJ2-5 and V is TRBV6-1; tentatively, D is TRBD2 (5 bases). Germline CDR1 is MNHNS and CDR2 is SASEGT. The germline V and J ends were trimmed by 0 bases and 3 bases, with 14 bases remaining between them. The CDR3 has 16 residues.

V gene TRBV5-1 combines with J gene TRBJ2-7, with 8 bases fitting TRBD2. CDR3 length: 14 residues. V dropped 4 bases and J dropped 4; count of bases not matched to a gene: 7. Germline CDR1 is SGHRS and CDR2 is YFSETQ. The CDR3 here is CASSLGASGYEQYF. The CDR3 nucleotides read TGCGCCAGCAGCCTCGGCGCTAGCGGGTACGAGCAGTACTTC.

This chain links TRBV27 with TRBJ1-1; no clear D. Deletions cut 0 bases from V and 3 bases from J, with 5 bases between. From germline, CDR1 is MNHEY and CDR2 SMNVEV (reference sequence). The CDR3 contains 13 residues. Written as DNA, the CDR3 is TGTGCCAGCAGTTTATCGTCGTACACTGAAGCTTTCTTT. As protein: CASSLSSYTEAFF.

The rearrangement joins TRBV7-9 to TRBJ2-1, with 10 bases that match TRBD2. The germline CDR1 and CDR2 sequences are SEHNR and FQNEAQ (reference sequence). The CDR3 runs 16 residues. V lost 7 bases to trimming and J lost 7 bases; unmatched junction nucleotides: 13. CDR3 sequence: CASIPWQREGPNEQFF. CDR3 nucleotides: TGTGCCAGCATCCCCTGGCAGCGGGAGGGCCCAAATGAGCAGTTCTTC.

The rearrangement joins TRBV19 to TRBJ2-7; TRBD2 matches 7 bases. The CDR3 length is 16 residues. V gave up 5 bases and J gave up 4 bases; unmatched junction bases: 14. Germline CDR1 LNHDA, CDR2 SQIVND (reference sequence). DNA of the CDR3: TGTGCCAGTAGTTCAACGCGGGGGAGCGGTTCATACGAGCAGTACTTC. Residues: CASSSTRGSGSYEQYF.

The chain joins TRBV15 to TRBJ1-1, with D hard to call. This CDR3 has 15 amino acids. Trimming took 5 bases from V and 1 from J, leaving 14 bases between them. The germline CDR1 and CDR2 sequences are LNHNV and YYDKDF (reference sequence). CDR3 protein: CATSPRPEPNTEAFF. CDR3 coding DNA: TGTGCCACCAGCCCGCGTCCGGAGCCGAACACTGAAGCTTTCTTT.

The genes are TRBV5-4 and TRBJ1-3; 7 bases are shared with TRBD1. The CDR3 length is 14 residues. Germline values: CDR1 SGHNT, CDR2 YYREEE (reference sequence). After removal of 4 bases from V and 3 bases from J, the junction contained 4 bases not matched to a gene. The CDR3 DNA reads as TGTGCCAGCAGCATGAGGGACAGTGGAAACACCATATATTTT. It codes for CASSMRDSGNTIYF.

The table lists this clone with a count of one. The chain recombines TRBV21-1 with TRBJ2-7; the table gives TRBD2 as D, unverified against the DNA. TRBV21-1 has pseudogene status. The CDR3 is 18 amino acids. Here the CDR3 DNA reads TGTGCCAGCAGCAATCGAGGACTAGCGGGGCCGAGCTCCTACGAGCAGTACTTC. Protein product: CASSNRGLAGPSSYEQYF.